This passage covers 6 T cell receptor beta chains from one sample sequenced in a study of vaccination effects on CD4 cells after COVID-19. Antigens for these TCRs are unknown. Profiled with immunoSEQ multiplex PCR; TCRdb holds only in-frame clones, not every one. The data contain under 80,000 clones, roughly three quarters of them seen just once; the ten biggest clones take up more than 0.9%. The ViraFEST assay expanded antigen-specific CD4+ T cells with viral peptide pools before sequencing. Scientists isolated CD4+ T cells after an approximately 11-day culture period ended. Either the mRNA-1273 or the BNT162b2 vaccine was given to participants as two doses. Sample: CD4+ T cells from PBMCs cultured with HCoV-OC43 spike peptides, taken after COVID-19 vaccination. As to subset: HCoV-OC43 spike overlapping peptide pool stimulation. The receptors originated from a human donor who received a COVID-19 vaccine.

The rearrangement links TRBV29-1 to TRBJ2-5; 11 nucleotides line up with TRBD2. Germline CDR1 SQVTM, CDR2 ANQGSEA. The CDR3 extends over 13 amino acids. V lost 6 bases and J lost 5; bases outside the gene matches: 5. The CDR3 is CSVNSGGVETQYF. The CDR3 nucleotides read TGCAGCGTAAATAGCGGGGGGGTTGAGACCCAGTACTTC.

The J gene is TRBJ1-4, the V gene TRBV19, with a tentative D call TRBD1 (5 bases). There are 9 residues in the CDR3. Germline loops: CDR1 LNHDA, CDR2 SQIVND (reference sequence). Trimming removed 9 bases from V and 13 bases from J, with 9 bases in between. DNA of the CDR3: TGTGCCAGCGGGACTGGACTGTTTTTT. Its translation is CASGTGLFF.

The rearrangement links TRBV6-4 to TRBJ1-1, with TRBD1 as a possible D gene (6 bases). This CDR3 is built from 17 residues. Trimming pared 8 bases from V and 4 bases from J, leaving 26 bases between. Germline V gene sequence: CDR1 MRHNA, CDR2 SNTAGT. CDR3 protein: CASRWGGAPSPGTEAFF. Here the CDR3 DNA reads TGTGCCAGCCGGTGGGGGGGGGCCCCCTCGCCTGGCACTGAAGCTTTCTTT.

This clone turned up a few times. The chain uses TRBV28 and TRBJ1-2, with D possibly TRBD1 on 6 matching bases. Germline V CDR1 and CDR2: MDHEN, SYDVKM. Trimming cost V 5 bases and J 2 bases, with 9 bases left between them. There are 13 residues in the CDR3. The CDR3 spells CASSPTGNYGYTF. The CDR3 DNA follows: TGTGCCAGCAGTCCGACAGGAAACTATGGCTACACCTTC.

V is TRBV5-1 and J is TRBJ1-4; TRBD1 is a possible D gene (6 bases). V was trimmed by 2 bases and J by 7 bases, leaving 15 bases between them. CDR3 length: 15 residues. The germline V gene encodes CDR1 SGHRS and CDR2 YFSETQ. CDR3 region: CASSLLQGSAEKLFF. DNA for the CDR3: TGCGCCAGCAGCTTACTACAGGGTAGCGCTGAAAAACTGTTTTTT.

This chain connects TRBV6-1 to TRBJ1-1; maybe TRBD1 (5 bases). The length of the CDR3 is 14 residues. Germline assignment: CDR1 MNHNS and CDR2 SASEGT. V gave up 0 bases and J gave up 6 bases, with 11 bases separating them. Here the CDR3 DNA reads TGTGCCAGCAGTGAAGCCCAGGGCAGTTCTGAAGCTTTCTTT. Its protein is CASSEAQGSSEAFF.